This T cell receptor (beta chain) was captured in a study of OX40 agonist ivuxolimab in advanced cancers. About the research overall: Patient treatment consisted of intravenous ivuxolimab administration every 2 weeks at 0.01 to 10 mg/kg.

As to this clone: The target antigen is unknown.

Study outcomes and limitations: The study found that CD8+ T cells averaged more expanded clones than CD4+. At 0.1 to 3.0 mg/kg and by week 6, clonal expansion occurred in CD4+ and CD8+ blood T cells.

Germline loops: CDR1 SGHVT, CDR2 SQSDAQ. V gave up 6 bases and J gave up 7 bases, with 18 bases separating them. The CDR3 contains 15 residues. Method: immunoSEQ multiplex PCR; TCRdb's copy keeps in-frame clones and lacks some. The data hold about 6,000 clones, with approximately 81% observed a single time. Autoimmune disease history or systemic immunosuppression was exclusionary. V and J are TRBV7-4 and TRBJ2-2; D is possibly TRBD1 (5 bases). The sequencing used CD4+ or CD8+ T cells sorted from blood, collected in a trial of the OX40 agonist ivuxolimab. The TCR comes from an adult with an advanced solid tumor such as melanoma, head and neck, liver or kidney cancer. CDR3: CASSLWAGPFGELFF. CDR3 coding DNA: TGTGCCAGCAGTTTATGGGCAGGGCCATTCGGGGAGCTGTTTTTT.